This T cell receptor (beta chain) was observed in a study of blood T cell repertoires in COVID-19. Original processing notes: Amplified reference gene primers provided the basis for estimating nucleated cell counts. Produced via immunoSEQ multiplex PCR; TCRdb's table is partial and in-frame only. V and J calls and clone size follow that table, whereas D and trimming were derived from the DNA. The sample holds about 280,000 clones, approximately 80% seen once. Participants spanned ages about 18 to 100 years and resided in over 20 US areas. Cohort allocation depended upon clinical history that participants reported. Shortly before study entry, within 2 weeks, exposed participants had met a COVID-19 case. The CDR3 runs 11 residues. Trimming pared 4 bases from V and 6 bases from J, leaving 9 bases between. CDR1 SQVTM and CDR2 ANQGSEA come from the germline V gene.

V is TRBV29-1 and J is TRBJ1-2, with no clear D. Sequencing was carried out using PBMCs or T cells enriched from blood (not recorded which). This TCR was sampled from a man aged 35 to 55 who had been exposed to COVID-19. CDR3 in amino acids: CSVAVTNGYTF. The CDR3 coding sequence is TGCAGCGTTGCGGTAACGAATGGCTACACCTTC.